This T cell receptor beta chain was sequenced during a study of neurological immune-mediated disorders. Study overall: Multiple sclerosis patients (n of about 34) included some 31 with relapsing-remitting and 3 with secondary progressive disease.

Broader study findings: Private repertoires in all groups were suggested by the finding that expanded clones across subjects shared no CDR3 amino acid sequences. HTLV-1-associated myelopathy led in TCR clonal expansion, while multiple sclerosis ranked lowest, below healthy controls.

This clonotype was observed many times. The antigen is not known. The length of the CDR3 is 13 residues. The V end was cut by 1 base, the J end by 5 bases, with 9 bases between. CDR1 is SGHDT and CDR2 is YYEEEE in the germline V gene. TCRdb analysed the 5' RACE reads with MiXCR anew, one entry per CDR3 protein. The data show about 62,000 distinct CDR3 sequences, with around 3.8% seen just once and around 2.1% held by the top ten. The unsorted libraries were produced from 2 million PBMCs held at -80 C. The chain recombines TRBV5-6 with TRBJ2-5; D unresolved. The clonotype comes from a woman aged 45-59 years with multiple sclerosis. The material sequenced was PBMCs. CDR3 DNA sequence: TGTGCCAGCAGCTTGTTCCCCCGGGAGACCCAGTACTTC. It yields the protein CASSLFPRETQYF.